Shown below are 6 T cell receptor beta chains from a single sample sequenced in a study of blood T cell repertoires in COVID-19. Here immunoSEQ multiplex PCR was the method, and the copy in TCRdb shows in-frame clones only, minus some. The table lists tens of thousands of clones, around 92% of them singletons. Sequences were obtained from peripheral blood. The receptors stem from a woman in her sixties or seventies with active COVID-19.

The CDR3 reads CASSIWDRGDTEAFF. The CDR3 DNA sequence: TGTGCCAGTAGTATATGGGACAGGGGAGACACTGAAGCTTTCTTT. The genes are TRBV19 and TRBJ1-1; 10 bases align to TRBD1. The CDR3 loop spans 15 amino acids. Germline assignment: CDR1 LNHDA and CDR2 SQIVND (reference sequence). The V segment lost 2 bases and the J segment 3 bases; nucleotides outside the gene matches: 3.

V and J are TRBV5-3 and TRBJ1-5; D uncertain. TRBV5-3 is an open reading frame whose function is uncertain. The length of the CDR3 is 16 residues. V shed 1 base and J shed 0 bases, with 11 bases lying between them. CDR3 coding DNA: TGTGCCAGAAGCTTGTCCGGGGAGAGTAGCAATCAGCCCCAGCATTTT. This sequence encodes CARSLSGESSNQPQHF.

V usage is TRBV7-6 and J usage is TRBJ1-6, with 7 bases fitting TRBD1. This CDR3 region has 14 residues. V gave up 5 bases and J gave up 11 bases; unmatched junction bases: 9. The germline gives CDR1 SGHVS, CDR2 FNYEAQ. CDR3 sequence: CASSPTGPMTPLHF. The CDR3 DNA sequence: TGTGCCAGCAGCCCGACAGGGCCAATGACACCCCTCCACTTT.

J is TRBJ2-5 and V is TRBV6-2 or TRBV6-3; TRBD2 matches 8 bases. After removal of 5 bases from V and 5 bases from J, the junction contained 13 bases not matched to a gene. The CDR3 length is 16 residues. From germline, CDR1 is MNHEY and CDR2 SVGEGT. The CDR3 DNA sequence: TGTGCCAGCAGTCACCTCGGGAGGGGGAGCGCGGAGACCCAGTACTTC. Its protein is CASSHLGRGSAETQYF.

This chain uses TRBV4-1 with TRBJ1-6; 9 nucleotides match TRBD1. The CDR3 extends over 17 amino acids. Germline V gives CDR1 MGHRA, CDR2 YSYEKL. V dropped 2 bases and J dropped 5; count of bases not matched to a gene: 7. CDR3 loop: CASSQPDRGSDNSPLHF. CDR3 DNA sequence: TGCGCCAGCAGCCAACCAGACAGGGGGAGCGATAATTCACCCCTCCACTTT.

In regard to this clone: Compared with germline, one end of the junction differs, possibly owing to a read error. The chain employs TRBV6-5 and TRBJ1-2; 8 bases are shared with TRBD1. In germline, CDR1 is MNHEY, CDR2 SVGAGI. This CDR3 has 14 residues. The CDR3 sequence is CASSDSGGSYGYTF. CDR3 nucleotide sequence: TGTGCCAGCAGTGACTCAGGGGGCAGCTATGGCTACACCTTC.